These 12 T cell receptor beta chains came from one sample sequenced in a study of T cell responses to AZD1222 COVID-19 vaccine. The assay was immunoSEQ multiplex PCR, and TCRdb's table has in-frame clones only and misses some. The table lists some 80,000 clones, 88% of them singletons. Sequenced here: peripheral blood, sampled 28 days after the second dose of the MenACWY control vaccine. Source of these receptors: an adult who received the MenACWY meningococcal vaccine as a control.

In its sample, this clone was seen once. The V gene is TRBV19, the J gene TRBJ1-5; D is perhaps TRBD1 (6 bases). The V end was cut by 1 base, the J end by 0 bases, with 16 bases between. CDR1 and CDR2 (germline): LNHDA, SQIVND (reference sequence). This CDR3 contains 18 residues. CDR3 loop: CASSIGGSGATSNQPQHF. In DNA, the CDR3 is TGTGCCAGTAGTATAGGGGGATCAGGGGCCACTAGCAATCAGCCCCAGCATTTT.

This chain connects TRBV11-1 to TRBJ1-4, with D perhaps TRBD1 (5 bases). CDR3 length: 15 residues. Per the germline V gene, CDR1 is SGHAT and CDR2 is FQDESV (reference sequence). V was clipped by 5 bases and J by 0 bases, with 10 bases between them. The CDR3, as DNA: TGTGCCAGCAGCCGGACACTTGCAACTAATGAAAAACTGTTTTTT. This translates into CASSRTLATNEKLFF.

The chain combines TRBV7-8 with TRBJ2-1; D tentatively reads TRBD1 or TRBD2 (5 bases each). Germline values: CDR1 SGHVS, CDR2 FQNEAQ. The ends were cut back, 4 bases at V and 1 base at J, with 17 bases in the middle. CDR3 length equals 17 residues. The CDR3 nucleotides read TGTGCCAGCAGCTCCCGTTGGGGCGGCGGGTCCTACAATGAGCAGTTCTTC. Protein: CASSSRWGGGSYNEQFF. Looking up the rest from reference TRBV7-8 and TRBJ2-1 gives the full variable domain: GAGVSQSPRYKVAKRGQDVALRCDPISGHVSLFWYQQALGQGPEFLTYFQNEAQLDKSGLPSDRFFAERPEGSVSTLKIQRTQQEDSAVYLCASSSRWGGGSYNEQFFGPGTRLTVL.

The V gene is TRBV3-1 (or the pseudogene TRBV3-2), the J gene TRBJ1-5; D might be TRBD1 (5 bases). The germline V and J ends were trimmed by 5 bases and 0 bases, with 8 bases remaining between them. This CDR3 has 14 residues. Germline V lookup: CDR1 LGHDT, CDR2 YNNKEL (reference sequence). The CDR3 DNA follows: TGTGCCAGCAGCTCCGACAGTAGCAATCAGCCCCAGCATTTT. It encodes CASSSDSSNQPQHF.

The rearrangement links TRBV28 to TRBJ1-1, with a tentative D call TRBD1 (5 bases). CDR1 is MDHEN, CDR2 SYDVKM, per germline. V lost 5 bases to trimming and J lost 3 bases, with 13 bases between them. There are 14 residues in the CDR3. DNA of the CDR3: TGTGCCAGCAGTGAGACAGCGGAGGACACTGAAGCTTTCTTT. Protein: CASSETAEDTEAFF.

The chain is built from TRBV5-1 and TRBJ1-1; 8 nucleotides match TRBD1. The germline gives CDR1 SGHRS, CDR2 YFSETQ. This CDR3 region has 15 residues. V was clipped by 1 base and J by 1 base; unmatched bases: 3. CDR3 sequence reads: CASSLSGTGNTEAFF. As DNA, the CDR3 is TGCGCCAGCAGCTTGTCGGGGACAGGGAACACTGAAGCTTTCTTT.

The rearrangement links TRBV25-1 to TRBJ1-2; TRBD1 agrees at 10 bases. J lost 3 bases, V lost 4 bases, and 5 bases had no gene match. Germline CDR1 MGHDK, CDR2 SYGVNS. The CDR3 is made up of 15 amino acids. CDR3 sequence: CASSAPGTGDYGYTF. In nucleotides, the CDR3 is TGTGCCAGCAGTGCCCCCGGGACAGGGGACTATGGCTACACCTTC.

This clone was recorded many times. This chain connects TRBV6-5 to TRBJ1-1; TRBD1 is a possible D gene (6 bases). The CDR3 runs to 14 residues. Germline V gene lookup returns CDR1 MNHEY and CDR2 SVGAGI. The germline V and J ends were trimmed by 4 bases and 1 base, with 10 bases remaining between them. CDR3 in amino acids: CASSSGGGNTEAFF. The CDR3 DNA is TGTGCCAGCAGTTCAGGAGGGGGGAACACTGAAGCTTTCTTT.

The chain combines TRBV19 with TRBJ2-1; 8 bases are shared with TRBD1. Germline CDR1 reads LNHDA; CDR2 reads SQIVND (reference sequence). The CDR3 length is 15 residues. J lost 7 bases, V lost 1 base, and 6 bases had no gene match. The CDR3 coding sequence is TGTGCCAGTAGTATAGTGGGGACAGGCCGAAATGAGCAGTTCTTC. The encoded protein is CASSIVGTGRNEQFF.

V and J are TRBV5-1 and TRBJ1-1, with a tentative D call TRBD1 (5 bases). The CDR3 loop spans 15 amino acids. Between the trimmed V and J ends, which lost 4 bases and 1 base, there was a span of 14 bases. Germline lookup yields CDR1 SGHRS and CDR2 YFSETQ. DNA for the CDR3: TGCGCCAGCAGCCCCGCTGGGGCGGCGAACACTGAAGCTTTCTTT. It codes for CASSPAGAANTEAFF.

The rearrangement joins TRBV6-1 to TRBJ1-1; D unresolved. V lost 2 bases, J lost 0 bases, and 10 bases lay in between. Germline-derived CDR1 and CDR2 are MNHNS and SASEGT. The CDR3 loop spans 15 amino acids. In DNA, the CDR3 is TGTGCCAGCAGTGAATTTCGGAAGATGAACACTGAAGCTTTCTTT. Its translation is CASSEFRKMNTEAFF.

V gene TRBV9 combines with J gene TRBJ2-1; TRBD1 agrees at 8 bases. Germline V CDR1 and CDR2: SGDLS, YYNGEE. With 4 bases clipped from V and 0 bases from J, the junction kept 3 bases outside the gene matches. The CDR3 sequence is 15 residues long. CDR3 protein: CASSNTGGSYNEQFF. The CDR3 DNA follows: TGTGCCAGCAGCAATACAGGGGGCTCCTACAATGAGCAGTTCTTC.